These 23 T cell receptor beta chains were all obtained from the same sample, sequenced in a study of shared clonotypes between healthy human individuals. Method: immunoSEQ multiplex PCR; TCRdb's copy keeps in-frame clones and lacks some. The table lists hundreds of thousands of clones, 55% to 75% of them singletons. The sample was memory CD4+ T cells sorted from blood. Subset given: CD45RA-negative fraction. The receptors stem from a woman in her 30s in good health.

The gene calls are TRBV11-2 and TRBJ1-1; D remains unclear. CDR1 and CDR2 (germline): SGHAT, FQNNGV. This CDR3 has 15 amino acids. V lost 4 bases to trimming and J lost 1 base, with 13 bases between them. As DNA, the CDR3 is TGTGCCAGCAGCTACCCAGCGGGCCCGAACACTGAAGCTTTCTTT. This sequence encodes CASSYPAGPNTEAFF.

V is TRBV28 and J is TRBJ1-5; possible D gene TRBD1, 5 bases. The CDR3 extends over 13 amino acids. The germline gives CDR1 MDHEN, CDR2 SYDVKM. V was trimmed by 5 bases and J by 9 bases, leaving 14 bases between them. CDR3 protein: CASSNRQSGPQHF. The CDR3 region has the DNA TGTGCCAGCAGTAACAGGCAGAGTGGGCCCCAGCATTTT.

The rearrangement links TRBV28 to TRBJ2-7; D ambiguous. The V gene lost 2 bases and the J gene lost 9 bases, with 14 bases spanning the gap. CDR1 MDHEN and CDR2 SYDVKM come from the germline V gene. The CDR3 spans 13 residues. The CDR3 reads CASSLLTEKGQYF. The CDR3 DNA is TGTGCCAGCAGTTTACTTACAGAGAAAGGGCAGTACTTC.

The chain combines TRBV7-3 with TRBJ2-7, with 9 bases that match TRBD1. The trim removed 0 bases at V and 5 bases at J, leaving 5 bases unmatched. The CDR3 is 15 amino acids. Germline-derived CDR1 and CDR2 are SGHTA and FQGTGA. CDR3 sequence (DNA): TGTGCCAGCAGCTTAACGGGGACAGGGACCCACGAGCAGTACTTC. This translates into CASSLTGTGTHEQYF.

J is TRBJ2-2 and V is TRBV2; 10 bases line up with TRBD2. J lost 4 bases, V lost 6 bases, and 8 bases had no gene match. The CDR3 totals 16 residues. Looked up from germline, CDR1 is SNHLY and CDR2 is FYNNEI. DNA for the CDR3: TGTGCCAGCAGCGCTAGCGGGAGAAGTAGCACCGGGGAGCTGTTTTTT. It yields the protein CASSASGRSSTGELFF.

The gene calls are TRBV2 and TRBJ2-3, with unresolved D. Germline V CDR1 and CDR2: SNHLY, FYNNEI. This CDR3 has 13 residues. The germline V and J ends were trimmed by 0 bases and 1 base, with 2 bases remaining between them. The CDR3 reads CASSEAGTDTQYF. The CDR3 DNA follows: TGTGCCAGCAGTGAAGCAGGCACAGATACGCAGTATTTT.

The J gene is TRBJ2-1, the V gene TRBV7-3; 9 bases match TRBD2. The V segment lost 5 bases and the J segment 10 bases; nucleotides outside the gene matches: 3. This CDR3 is 12 amino acids long. Looked up from germline, CDR1 is SGHTA and CDR2 is FQGTGA. The CDR3 is CASSTLAGEQFF. The CDR3 nucleotides read TGTGCCAGCAGCACTCTAGCGGGGGAGCAGTTCTTC.

The table lists this clone with a few counts. The genes are TRBV6-1 and TRBJ1-2; weak D call: TRBD1 (5 bases). This CDR3 has 15 amino acids. V dropped 4 bases and J dropped 6 bases, with 18 bases sitting between them. CDR1 and CDR2 (germline): MNHNS, SASEGT. CDR3 in amino acids: CASSGLYTGADGYTF. CDR3 in DNA: TGTGCCAGCAGTGGATTATACACAGGTGCAGATGGCTACACCTTC.

The V call is TRBV5-1, the J call TRBJ2-7; 7 bases map to TRBD2. V lost 0 bases and J lost 4; bases outside the gene matches: 10. Germline CDR1 reads SGHRS; CDR2 reads YFSETQ. The CDR3 runs 16 residues. Here the CDR3 reads CASSLAGWEGGYEQYF. DNA of the CDR3: TGCGCCAGCAGCTTGGCCGGGTGGGAGGGCGGTTACGAGCAGTACTTC.

This clone was picked up one time. V gene TRBV4-1 combines with J gene TRBJ2-5; TRBD1 might be the D (6 bases). The V gene's germline CDR1 is MGHRA and CDR2 YSYEKL. Trimming shortened V by 0 bases and J by 6 bases, and 8 bases separated the two germline ends. The CDR3 is 13 residues long. This CDR3 reads CASSQEDRKTQYF. The DNA for the CDR3 is TGCGCCAGCAGCCAAGAGGACAGAAAGACCCAGTACTTC.

Turning to this clone: Germline and junction disagree at one end, which may indicate a read error. The V call is TRBV5-1, the J call TRBJ2-3; 9 bases fit TRBD2. Looked up from germline, CDR1 is SGHRS and CDR2 is YFSETQ. The CDR3 is 15 amino acids. The CDR3 nucleotides are TGCGCCAGCAGCCCTTCGACTAGCGGCACATATACGCAGTATTTT. The encoded protein is CASSPSTSGTYTQYF.

This clone was recorded only once. The chain recombines TRBV7-6 with TRBJ2-5; possibly TRBD1 or TRBD2 for D (5 bases each). The CDR3 runs to 16 residues. Germline assignment: CDR1 SGHVS and CDR2 FNYEAQ. V shed 1 base and J shed 6 bases, with 18 bases lying between them. The CDR3 nucleotides read TGTGCCAGCAGCTTAGGGGGGATGGGGATTCAAAAGACCCAGTACTTC. It translates to CASSLGGMGIQKTQYF.

J is TRBJ1-2 and V is TRBV28, with D unresolved. Germline CDR1 and CDR2: MDHEN and SYDVKM. Trimming took off 2 bases at V and 4 bases at J, with 14 bases between the two ends. This CDR3 is built from 15 residues. The chain's CDR3 is CASSLLGQPTYGYTF. The CDR3 bases are TGTGCCAGCAGTTTACTCGGGCAGCCCACCTATGGCTACACCTTC.

As for this clone: Other DNA sequences in this sample translate to the same CDR3. V is TRBV5-4 and J is TRBJ2-5; no firm D call. The CDR3 consists of 12 residues. Germline values: CDR1 SGHNT, CDR2 YYREEE (reference sequence). Trimming left V 0 bases short and J 5 bases short, with 5 bases between. CDR3 sequence: CASSLDRETQYF. The CDR3 DNA is TGTGCCAGCAGCTTGGATAGGGAGACCCAGTACTTC. The variable domain in full, with the rest retrieved from reference TRBV5-4 and TRBJ2-5, is ETGVTQSPTHLIKTRGQQVTLRCSSQSGHNTVSWYQQALGQGPQFIFQYYREEENGRGNFPPRFSGLQFPNYSSELNVNALELDDSALYLCASSLDRETQYFGPGTRLLVL.

This chain joins TRBV7-6 and TRBJ2-7; 7 bases map to TRBD2. Germline loops: CDR1 SGHVS, CDR2 FNYEAQ. J lost 2 bases, V lost 1 base, and 11 bases had no gene match. The CDR3 consists of 17 residues. The CDR3: CASSLGGGGWIAYEQYF. The CDR3 DNA follows: TGTGCCAGCAGCTTAGGGGGGGGAGGATGGATAGCCTACGAGCAGTACTTC.

The chain recombines TRBV11-1 with TRBJ1-2; 9 bases line up with TRBD1. Germline V CDR1 and CDR2: SGHAT, FQDESV (reference sequence). V trimming: 5 bases; J trimming: 5 bases; junction bases outside the gene matches: 6. This CDR3 comprises 14 residues. The CDR3 nucleotides read TGTGCCAGCAGCCCGGGGACAGGGCTTTATGGCTACACCTTC. Translation gives CASSPGTGLYGYTF.

A word on this clone: This may arise from a read error, as a much more abundant clone is one base away. The V and J genes are TRBV11-1 and TRBJ2-1; D possibly corresponds to TRBD1 (6 bases). Per germline, CDR1 SGHAT and CDR2 FQDESV (reference sequence). The CDR3 is 14 amino acids. V dropped 5 bases and J dropped 3 bases, with 11 bases sitting between them. CDR3 DNA: TGTGCCAGCAGCCACCGGGACAACTACAATGAGCAGTTCTTC. Translating gives CASSHRDNYNEQFF.

This chain joins TRBV29-1 and TRBJ1-2; TRBD1 aligns across 9 bases. The CDR3 spans 12 residues. J was trimmed by 8 bases and V by 7 bases; bases with no gene match: 8. Germline loops: CDR1 SQVTM, CDR2 ANQGSEA. CDR3 in DNA: TGCAGCGGTTCGGGACAGGGTGGAGGCTACACCTTC. This codes for CSGSGQGGGYTF. Looking up the rest from reference TRBV29-1 and TRBJ1-2 gives the full variable domain: SAVISQKPSRDICQRGTSLTIQCQVDSQVTMMFWYRQQPGQSLTLIATANQGSEATYESGFVIDKFPISRPNLTFSTLTVSNMSPEDSSIYLCSGSGQGGGYTFGSGTRLTVV.

The chain carries TRBV7-6 and TRBJ2-1, with 10 positions matching TRBD2. The V gene's germline CDR1 is SGHVS and CDR2 FNYEAQ. CDR3 size: 13 residues. The junction had 2 bases not matched to a gene; V was cut back by 6 bases and J by 6 bases. CDR3 loop: CASSWTSGNEQFF. As DNA, the CDR3 is TGTGCCAGCAGTTGGACTAGCGGCAATGAGCAGTTCTTC.

The chain carries TRBV7-8 and TRBJ2-7; 13 bases align to TRBD2. CDR3 length equals 17 residues. V lost 4 bases to trimming and J lost 5 bases; unmatched junction nucleotides: 11. The germline V gene has CDR1 SGHVS and CDR2 FQNEAQ. The CDR3 is CASSSTRTSGSNNEQYF. CDR3 bases: TGTGCCAGCAGCTCCACCCGGACTAGCGGGAGTAACAACGAGCAGTACTTC.

Only a few counts were recorded for this clone. Here the CDR3 DNA reads TGTGCCAGCAGCTTAGGGCTGGAGGGGGCGCGTGAGACCCAGTACTTC. The encoded protein is CASSLGLEGARETQYF. The chain couples TRBV7-7 to TRBJ2-5, with D tentatively TRBD1 (7 bases). Germline CDR1 is SSHAT and CDR2 is FNYEAQ (reference sequence). V was cut by 1 base and J by 5 bases, with 17 bases left in between. The CDR3 runs 16 residues.

The chain has TRBV5-4 and TRBJ1-1; 11 positions agree with TRBD1. With 4 bases clipped from V and 7 bases from J, the junction kept 6 bases outside the gene matches. Germline V gives CDR1 SGHNT, CDR2 YYREEE (reference sequence). The CDR3 has 14 residues. The CDR3 DNA sequence: TGTGCCAGCAGCGTGGACAGGGGGCGAGGTGAAGCTTTCTTT. Translating gives CASSVDRGRGEAFF.

This chain uses TRBV28 with TRBJ1-1, with D perhaps TRBD1 (6 bases). This CDR3 contains 14 residues. Per germline, CDR1 MDHEN and CDR2 SYDVKM. V dropped 7 bases and J dropped 3 bases, with 15 bases sitting between them. The CDR3 loop reads CASNTGSLHTEAFF. The CDR3 bases are TGTGCCAGCAACACAGGGAGCTTGCACACTGAAGCTTTCTTT. The variable domain in full, with the rest retrieved from reference TRBV28 and TRBJ1-1, is DVKVTQSSRYLVKRTGEKVFLECVQDMDHENMFWYRQDPGLGLRLIYFSYDVKMKEKGDIPEGYSVSREKKERFSLILESASTNQTSMYLCASNTGSLHTEAFFGQGTRLTVV.